This T cell receptor (beta chain) was recovered during a study of shared clonotypes between healthy human individuals. Study context: A donor's plate count was three for CD4 naive and three for CD4 memory; CD8 naive had two and CD8 memory one.

Investigators spread the genomic DNA of each subset evenly over several immunoSEQ plates. Some clones are missing from TCRdb's copy, which holds only in-frame ones; the method was immunoSEQ multiplex PCR. This table has 2 million to 3 million clones, approximately 90% appearing once. V dropped 6 bases and J dropped 2 bases, with 6 bases sitting between them. Germline lookup yields CDR1 MNHNS and CDR2 SASEGT. CDR3 length: 12 amino acids. The rearrangement joins TRBV6-1 to TRBJ2-3; no definite D call. This TCR was sampled from a man between 18 and 35 years old in good health. Sequencing was carried out using naive CD4+ T cells sorted from blood. Subset meaning: CD45RA+ positively selected. The chain's CDR3 is CASRTNTDTQYF. Written as DNA, the CDR3 is TGTGCCAGCAGGACCAACACAGATACGCAGTATTTT.